This T cell receptor (beta chain) was identified in a study of blood T cells in healthy people across ages. Study-wide results and limits: Whereas aged donors had fewer naive CD4+ cells, long-lived donors had more of them and higher diversity. It was not possible, with unsorted PBMCs, to conclusively compare naive and antigen-experienced cells. Older age went with lower TCR beta diversity per million T cells, in a roughly linear way.

The use of a sample-barcoded 5' primer and a J-beta primer mix characterized a second PCR of 7 to 11 cycles. A template-switch adaptor with 12 random nucleotides tagged each cDNA molecule. Using its own MiXCR run on the 5' RACE reads, TCRdb lists one record per CDR3 protein. The sample includes over 550,000 distinct CDR3 sequences, approximately 30% of them seen just once. The CDR3 length is 15 residues. Germline lookup yields CDR1 SGHAT and CDR2 FQNNGV. V was trimmed by 1 base and J by 0 bases, leaving 10 bases between them. This clonotype has a count of ten or more. Its antigen is not identified. This sequence originates from a woman of 80 years or more in good health. Sequenced sample: blood. V gene TRBV11-2 combines with J gene TRBJ2-7, with D unclear. CDR3 sequence (DNA): TGTGCCAGCAGCTTAGGGACGGGTTCCTCCTACGAGCAGTACTTC. Its translation is CASSLGTGSSYEQYF.